The 25 T cell receptor beta chains given below trace back to one sample, sequenced in a study of T-cell memory formation after mild COVID-19. Via MiXCR, TCRdb re-called the 5' RACE reads, giving one row per CDR3 protein. The table has roughly 220,000 distinct CDR3 sequences, 9.5% to 10% seen once. Sequencing input: PBMCs or a T cell subset sorted from them (not recorded which). The receptors were gathered from a man younger than 35 who had mild COVID-19 (a few samples of this study predate the infection). Cell type and time point are not known.

The chain has TRBV7-2 and TRBJ1-4, with 7 nucleotides matching TRBD1. The CDR3 has 13 amino acids. V trimming: 5 bases; J trimming: 5 bases; junction bases outside the gene matches: 2. Germline CDR1 SGHTA, CDR2 FQGNSA. The CDR3 reads CASSQGVNEKLFF. The CDR3 DNA reads as TGTGCCAGCAGCCAGGGGGTGAATGAAAAACTGTTTTTT.

The chain employs TRBV7-3 and TRBJ1-1; 9 bases are shared with TRBD1. The germline CDR1 and CDR2 sequences are SGHTA and FQGTGA. The CDR3 has 14 amino acids. The J segment lost 10 bases and the V segment lost 5 bases, leaving 11 bases of the junction unmatched. CDR3 sequence reads: CASSARTGDGGAFF. CDR3 nucleotide sequence: TGTGCCAGCAGCGCCCGGACAGGGGACGGCGGAGCTTTCTTT.

The CDR3 DNA is TGTGCCAGCAGCGGTACAGGGGCTTCGTACAATGAGCAGTTCTTC. Encoded protein: CASSGTGASYNEQFF. The chain uses TRBV9 and TRBJ2-1; TRBD1 matches at 7 bases. The CDR3 covers 15 residues. CDR1 SGDLS and CDR2 YYNGEE come from the germline V gene. The J segment lost 4 bases and the V segment lost 3 bases, leaving 7 bases of the junction unmatched.

The chain carries TRBV5-1 and TRBJ2-7; D remains ambiguous. Germline CDR1 is SGHRS and CDR2 is YFSETQ. V shed 7 bases and J shed 0 bases, with 5 bases lying between them. This CDR3 comprises 11 residues. The CDR3 loop reads CASLSSYEQYV. CDR3 bases: TGCGCCAGCCTCAGCTCCTACGAGCAGTACGTC.

The table lists this clonotype with many counts. The chain has TRBV20-1 and TRBJ2-2; unclear D gene. The ends were cut back, 0 bases at V and 5 bases at J, with 10 bases in the middle. This CDR3 contains 14 residues. The germline V gene has CDR1 DFQATT and CDR2 SNEGSKA (reference sequence). The CDR3 DNA reads as TGCAGTGCTAGAGATCTGGAACCGACCGGGGAGCTGTTTTTT. Amino acids: CSARDLEPTGELFF.

V is TRBV7-2 and J is TRBJ2-7; TRBD2 agrees at 13 bases. CDR1 and CDR2 from the germline V gene are SGHTA and FQGNSA. The CDR3 runs 15 residues. V dropped 5 bases and J dropped 6; count of bases not matched to a gene: 7. The CDR3: CASSPGTSGEGEQYF. The CDR3 region has the DNA TGTGCCAGCAGCCCCGGGACTAGCGGGGAGGGCGAGCAGTACTTC.

This clonotype has only a few counts. The rearrangement uses TRBV12-3 or TRBV12-4 and TRBJ1-3, with 8 bases that match TRBD1. Trimming removed 7 bases from V and 0 bases from J; junction bases left unmatched: 8. There are 16 residues in the CDR3. The CDR3 DNA follows: TGTGCCAGCAATCCGGGACAGGTCCTCTCTGGAAACACCATATATTTT. Translated, it gives CASNPGQVLSGNTIYF.

The table lists this clonotype with a few counts. The V gene is TRBV28, the J gene TRBJ2-7, with D perhaps matching TRBD1 (6 bases). The V gene's germline CDR1 is MDHEN and CDR2 SYDVKM. The CDR3 loop spans 14 amino acids. Trimming removed 6 bases at V and 3 bases at J, with 15 bases between. In DNA, the CDR3 is TGTGCCAGCAGGCCCGCAGGGGCATTCTACGAGCAGTACGTC. Its translation: CASRPAGAFYEQYV.

This clonotype was observed many times. The chain is built from TRBV27 and TRBJ2-3; 12 positions match TRBD2. Germline CDR1 MNHEY, CDR2 SMNVEV (reference sequence). This CDR3 has 18 residues. V was clipped by 7 bases and J by 2 bases; unmatched bases: 13. The DNA for the CDR3 is TGTGCCAGCACCATCCCCCTCTCTAGCGGGGGGGCCACAGATACGCAGTATTTT. Translation gives CASTIPLSSGGATDTQYF.

This clonotype came up many times. The rearrangement uses TRBV4-3 and TRBJ2-5; TRBD1 matches at 7 bases. The V gene's germline CDR1 is LGHNA and CDR2 YSLEER. The CDR3 consists of 14 residues. The J segment lost 8 bases and the V segment lost 3 bases, leaving 9 bases of the junction unmatched. CDR3 loop: CASSHAGTAATQYF. The CDR3 DNA sequence: TGCGCCAGCAGCCATGCCGGGACAGCGGCTACCCAGTACTTC.

The chain has TRBV7-2 and TRBJ1-2; maybe TRBD1 (5 bases). In germline, CDR1 is SGHTA, CDR2 FQGNSA. Trimming shortened V by 5 bases and J by 6 bases, and 10 bases separated the two germline ends. The CDR3 runs to 12 residues. CDR3 DNA: TGTGCCAGCAGCCGCAGCAGGGATGGCTACACCTTC. It translates to CASSRSRDGYTF.

There are a few counts of this clonotype. V gene TRBV29-1 combines with J gene TRBJ2-1, with 12 nucleotides matching TRBD2. This CDR3 is built from 15 residues. V lost 5 bases to trimming and J lost 3 bases; unmatched junction nucleotides: 5. Germline assignment: CDR1 SQVTM and CDR2 ANQGSEA. The CDR3: CSVNPGLAGYNEQFF. In nucleotides, the CDR3 is TGCAGCGTTAATCCGGGACTAGCGGGCTACAATGAGCAGTTCTTC.

The table lists this clonotype with many counts. The chain couples TRBV12-3 or TRBV12-4 to TRBJ1-2; D is ambiguous. The CDR3 runs to 13 residues. The V gene lost 3 bases and the J gene lost 2 bases, with 7 bases spanning the gap. The CDR3 DNA sequence: TGTGCCAGCAGTTTTACGGGGAACTATGGCTACACCTTC. It encodes CASSFTGNYGYTF.

This sequence joins TRBV7-2 and TRBJ1-2; D ambiguous. Germline lookup yields CDR1 SGHTA and CDR2 FQGNSA. Trimming shortened V by 10 bases and J by 4 bases, and 19 bases separated the two germline ends. This CDR3 region has 14 residues. CDR3 in amino acids: CATAKAGGTYGYTF. The CDR3 region has the DNA TGTGCCACAGCTAAGGCCGGCGGAACCTATGGCTACACCTTC.

This clonotype occurred many times. The CDR3 DNA reads TGTGCCAGCAGCCCCCCACAGGGGGCGTCAAGGGATACGCAGTATTTT. It yields the protein CASSPPQGASRDTQYF. This chain connects TRBV6-5 to TRBJ2-3; 9 bases align to TRBD1. CDR1 and CDR2 (germline): MNHEY, SVGAGI. This CDR3 spans 16 amino acids. The V gene end was trimmed by 6 bases and the J gene end by 6 bases; junction bases not matched to a gene: 13.

The chain uses TRBV7-2 and TRBJ1-1; no definite D call. With 2 bases removed from V and 0 bases from J, the gap between germline ends came to 7 bases. Germline-derived CDR1 and CDR2 are SGHTA and FQGNSA. CDR3 length: 14 residues. The DNA of the CDR3 is TGTGCCAGCAGCTTATATACTATGAACACTGAAGCTTTCTTT. Its translation: CASSLYTMNTEAFF.

This clonotype was detected only once. The gene calls are TRBV4-2 and TRBJ2-1; 7 bases align to TRBD1. Per the germline V gene, CDR1 is LGHNA and CDR2 is YNFKEQ. V shed 4 bases, J shed 3 bases, and the junction held 3 bases outside the gene matches. This CDR3 spans 14 amino acids. The chain's CDR3 is CASSPGTVYNEQFF. Written as DNA, the CDR3 is TGTGCCAGCAGCCCTGGGACAGTCTACAATGAGCAGTTCTTC.

This clonotype has at least ten counts. This chain joins TRBV7-2 and TRBJ1-1; no clear D gene. Trimming took 4 bases from V and 1 from J, leaving 10 bases between them. This CDR3 is built from 14 residues. The germline V gene encodes CDR1 SGHTA and CDR2 FQGNSA. This chain's CDR3 is CASSSWAANTEAFF. The CDR3 DNA is TGTGCCAGCAGCTCCTGGGCAGCGAACACTGAAGCTTTCTTT.

The genes are TRBV7-2 and TRBJ1-2, with TRBD1 identical over 7 bases. The CDR3 is made up of 13 amino acids. CDR1 is SGHTA, CDR2 FQGNSA, per germline. J was trimmed by 8 bases and V by 5 bases; bases with no gene match: 8. The CDR3 sequence is CASSQRQGRGYTF. The DNA of the CDR3 is TGTGCCAGCAGCCAACGACAGGGTCGGGGCTACACCTTC.

The genes are TRBV28 and TRBJ2-1; TRBD1 or TRBD2 may be the D gene (5 bases each). Trimming stripped 2 bases from V and 8 bases from J, with 16 bases between. This CDR3 spans 15 amino acids. Germline CDR1 and CDR2: MDHEN and SYDVKM. The CDR3 DNA reads as TGTGCCAGCAGTTTACCCGGGGCCAGTGGGGATGAGCAGTTCTTC. Its translation is CASSLPGASGDEQFF.

The gene calls are TRBV2 and TRBJ1-2, with TRBD1 matching over 8 bases. Germline V CDR1 and CDR2: SNHLY, FYNNEI. This CDR3 spans 12 amino acids. Trimming at V came to 8 bases and at J to 4 bases, leaving 3 bases not matched to a gene. CDR3 in amino acids: CASGQGAYGYTF. DNA for the CDR3: TGTGCCAGCGGACAGGGAGCCTATGGCTACACCTTC.

The chain couples TRBV7-8 to TRBJ1-1, with D possibly TRBD1 on 6 matching bases. Trimming cost V 5 bases and J 5 bases, with 15 bases left between them. CDR1 SGHVS and CDR2 FQNEAQ come from the germline V gene. CDR3 length equals 14 residues. The CDR3 region has the DNA TGTGCCAGCAGCCCAAGAAGGGGGAGGACTGAAGCTTTCTTT. It is translated as CASSPRRGRTEAFF.

This clonotype was recorded at least ten times. The chain has TRBV4-1 and TRBJ2-5, with a tentative D call TRBD1 (6 bases). The CDR3 runs to 13 residues. The V end lost 5 bases, the J end lost 5 bases, and 12 bases lay between the germline ends. Germline V gene data show CDR1 as MGHRA and CDR2 as YSYEKL. This CDR3 reads CASSVQGRETQYF. The CDR3 DNA reads TGCGCCAGCAGCGTACAGGGACGGGAGACCCAGTACTTC.

This clonotype turned up a few times. J is TRBJ1-6 and V is TRBV2; the D gene is possibly TRBD1 (5 bases). This CDR3 region has 12 residues. From germline, CDR1 is SNHLY and CDR2 FYNNEI. The germline V and J ends were trimmed by 8 bases and 9 bases, with 11 bases remaining between them. CDR3 DNA: TGTGCCAGCGGGACTCAGGGTTCACCCCTCCACTTT. Amino acid sequence: CASGTQGSPLHF.

This clonotype was seen more than once but under ten times. The chain recombines TRBV6-5 with TRBJ2-6, with D perhaps TRBD1 or TRBD2 (5 bases each). V was clipped by 2 bases and J by 0 bases, with 14 bases between them. Germline lookup yields CDR1 MNHEY and CDR2 SVGAGI. This CDR3 has 18 amino acids. CDR3: CASSYRGGRPSGANVLTF. In DNA form, the CDR3 reads TGTGCCAGCAGTTACCGTGGGGGACGACCCTCTGGGGCCAACGTCCTGACTTTC.